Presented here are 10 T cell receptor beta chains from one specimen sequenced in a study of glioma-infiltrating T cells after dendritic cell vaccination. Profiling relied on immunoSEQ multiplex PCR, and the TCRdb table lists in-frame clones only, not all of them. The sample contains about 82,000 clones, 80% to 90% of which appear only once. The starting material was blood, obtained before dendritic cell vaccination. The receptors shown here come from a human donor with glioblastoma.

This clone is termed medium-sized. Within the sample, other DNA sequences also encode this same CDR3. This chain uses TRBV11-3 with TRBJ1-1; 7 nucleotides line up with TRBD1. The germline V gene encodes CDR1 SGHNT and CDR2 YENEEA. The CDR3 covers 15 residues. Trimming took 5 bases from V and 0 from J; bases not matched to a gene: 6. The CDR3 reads CASSPPGQMNTEAFF. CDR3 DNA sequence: TGTGCCAGCAGCCCTCCGGGACAGATGAACACTGAAGCTTTCTTT.

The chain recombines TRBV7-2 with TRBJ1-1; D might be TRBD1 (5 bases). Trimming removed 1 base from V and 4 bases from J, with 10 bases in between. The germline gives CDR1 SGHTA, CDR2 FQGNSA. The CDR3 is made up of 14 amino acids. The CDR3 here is CASSLVRQGTEAFF. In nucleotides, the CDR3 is TGTGCCAGCAGCTTAGTACGGCAGGGCACTGAAGCTTTCTTT.

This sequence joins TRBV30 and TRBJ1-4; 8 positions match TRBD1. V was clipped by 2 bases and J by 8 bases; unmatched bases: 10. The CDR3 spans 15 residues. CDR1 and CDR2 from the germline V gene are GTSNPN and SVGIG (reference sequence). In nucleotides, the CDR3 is TGTGCCTGGAGTTCGGACAGGGCCCGTGGCGAAAAACTGTTTTTT. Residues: CAWSSDRARGEKLFF.

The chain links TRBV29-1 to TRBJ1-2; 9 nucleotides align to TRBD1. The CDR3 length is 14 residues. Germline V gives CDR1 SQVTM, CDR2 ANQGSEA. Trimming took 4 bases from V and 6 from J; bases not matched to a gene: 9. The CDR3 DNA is TGCAGCGTTGCCGACCCCCGGGACAGGGATGGCTACACCTTC. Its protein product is CSVADPRDRDGYTF.

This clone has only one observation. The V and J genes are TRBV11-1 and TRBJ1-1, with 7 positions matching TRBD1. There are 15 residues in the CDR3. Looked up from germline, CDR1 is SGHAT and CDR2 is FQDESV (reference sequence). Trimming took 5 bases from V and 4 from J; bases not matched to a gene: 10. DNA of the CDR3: TGTGCCAGCAGCGGTCGACAGGGTATCGGCACTGAAGCTTTCTTT. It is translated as CASSGRQGIGTEAFF. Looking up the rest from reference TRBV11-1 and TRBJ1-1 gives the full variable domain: EAEVAQSPRYKITEKSQAVAFWCDPISGHATLYWYRQILGQGPELLVQFQDESVVDDSQLPKDRFSAERLKGVDSTLKIQPAELGDSAMYLCASSGRQGIGTEAFFGQGTRLTVV.

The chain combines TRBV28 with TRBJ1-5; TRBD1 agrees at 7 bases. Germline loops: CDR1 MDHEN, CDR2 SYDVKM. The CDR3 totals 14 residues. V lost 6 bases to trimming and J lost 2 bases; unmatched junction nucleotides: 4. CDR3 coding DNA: TGTGCCAGCAGACCCGGGACAGGCAATCAGCCCCAGCATTTT. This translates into CASRPGTGNQPQHF.

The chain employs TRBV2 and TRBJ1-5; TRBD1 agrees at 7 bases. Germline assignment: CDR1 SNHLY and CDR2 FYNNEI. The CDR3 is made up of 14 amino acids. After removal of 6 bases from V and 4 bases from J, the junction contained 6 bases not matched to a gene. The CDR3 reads CASRADRVNQPQHF. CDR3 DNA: TGTGCCAGCAGAGCCGACAGGGTTAATCAGCCCCAGCATTTT. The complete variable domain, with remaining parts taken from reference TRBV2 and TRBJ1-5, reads EPEVTQTPSHQVTQMGQEVILRCVPISNHLYFYWYRQILGQKVEFLVSFYNNEISEKSEIFDDQFSVERPDGSNFTLKIRSTKLEDSAMYFCASRADRVNQPQHFGDGTRLSIL.

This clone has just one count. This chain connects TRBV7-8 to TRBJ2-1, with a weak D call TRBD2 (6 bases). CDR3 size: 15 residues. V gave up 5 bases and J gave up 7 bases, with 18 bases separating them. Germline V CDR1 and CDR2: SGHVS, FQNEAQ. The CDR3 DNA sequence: TGTGCCAGCAGCGCGCCCGCCGGGGGTGAGAATGAGCAGTTCTTC. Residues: CASSAPAGGENEQFF.

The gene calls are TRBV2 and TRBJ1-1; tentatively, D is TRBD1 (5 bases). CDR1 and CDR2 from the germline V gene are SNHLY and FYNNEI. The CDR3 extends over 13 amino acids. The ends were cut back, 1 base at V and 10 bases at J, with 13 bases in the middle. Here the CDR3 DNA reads TGTGCCAGCAGTGAAGGGACAATGTCCCCAGCTTTCTTT. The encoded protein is CASSEGTMSPAFF.

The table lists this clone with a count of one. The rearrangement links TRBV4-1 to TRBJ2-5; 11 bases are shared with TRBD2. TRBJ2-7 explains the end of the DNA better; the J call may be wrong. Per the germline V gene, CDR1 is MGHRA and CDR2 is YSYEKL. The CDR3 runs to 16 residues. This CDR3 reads CASSQAGLAVSYEQYF. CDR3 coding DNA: TGCGCCAGCAGCCAAGCGGGACTAGCGGTTTCCTACGAGCAGTACTTC.